The sequence of this T cell receptor beta chain was determined in a study of cytomegalovirus exposure and HLA in healthy donors. General study findings and limits: Indistinguishability led to the exclusion of some V segments, TRBV6-2 and TRBV6-3 included. An analysis was carried out later, and it reportedly showed fewer N-insertions in an Asian-associated ancestry cluster than the approximately 700-donor mean.

All the people who gave samples were healthy bone marrow donors. PCR was performed using 60 Vbeta and 13 Jbeta primers. Under the authors' procedure: It was a later analysis that counted 83 million or so unique TCR beta chains, of which around 11 million were shared. The method was immunoSEQ multiplex PCR; TCRdb's version includes in-frame clones alone and lacks a portion of them. From that table come the V and J calls and clone size; the DNA was used to work out D and trimming. The sample contains 95,000 to 110,000 clones, 9.5% to 13% of which appear only once. Trimming took off 0 bases at V and 2 bases at J, with 15 bases between the two ends. The CDR3 has 16 amino acids. Germline V gene sequence: CDR1 SGDLS, CDR2 YYNGEE. On this clone: What it recognizes is unknown.

The sample taken for sequencing was PBMCs. The sequence was collected from a middle-aged man in good health and CMV-seropositive. J is TRBJ2-7 and V is TRBV9; D is possibly TRBD1 (6 bases). As DNA, the CDR3 is TGTGCCAGCAGCGTAGCGGCTGGGGCAGGGGCCTACGAGCAGTACTTC. Protein product: CASSVAAGAGAYEQYF.